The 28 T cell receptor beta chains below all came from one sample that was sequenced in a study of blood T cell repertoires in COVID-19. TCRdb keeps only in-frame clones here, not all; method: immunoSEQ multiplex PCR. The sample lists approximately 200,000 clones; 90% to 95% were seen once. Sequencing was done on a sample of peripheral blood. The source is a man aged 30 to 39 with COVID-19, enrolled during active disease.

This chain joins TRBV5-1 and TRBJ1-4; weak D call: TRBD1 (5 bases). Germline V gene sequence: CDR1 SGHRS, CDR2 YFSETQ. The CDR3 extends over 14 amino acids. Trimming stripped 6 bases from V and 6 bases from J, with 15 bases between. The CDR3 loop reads CASTAVGGDEKLFF. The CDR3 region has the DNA TGCGCCAGCACCGCAGTCGGGGGGGATGAAAAACTGTTTTTT.

CDR3 in DNA: TGTGCCAGCAGTGAACTACGGAGTAGCAATCAGCCCCAGCATTTT. Its protein is CASSELRSSNQPQHF. The rearrangement links TRBV2 to TRBJ1-5, with D hard to call. CDR3 length: 15 amino acids. Germline V CDR1 and CDR2: SNHLY, FYNNEI. Trimming stripped 2 bases from V and 0 bases from J, with 8 bases between.

CDR3 in DNA: TGTGCCAGCAAGCTCGGGGGACAGAATCCCTCCTACGAGCAGTACTTC. Protein sequence: CASKLGGQNPSYEQYF. J is TRBJ2-7 and V is TRBV19; maybe TRBD1 (7 bases). Germline V lookup: CDR1 LNHDA, CDR2 SQIVND (reference sequence). Deletions cut 9 bases from V and 0 bases from J, with 21 bases between. This CDR3 has 16 residues.

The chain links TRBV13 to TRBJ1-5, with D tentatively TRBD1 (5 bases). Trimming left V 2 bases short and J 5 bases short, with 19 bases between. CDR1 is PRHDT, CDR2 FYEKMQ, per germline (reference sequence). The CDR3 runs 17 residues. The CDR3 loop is CASSLMAGRDGDQPQHF. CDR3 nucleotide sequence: TGTGCCAGCAGCTTAATGGCAGGGAGGGATGGCGATCAGCCCCAGCATTTT.

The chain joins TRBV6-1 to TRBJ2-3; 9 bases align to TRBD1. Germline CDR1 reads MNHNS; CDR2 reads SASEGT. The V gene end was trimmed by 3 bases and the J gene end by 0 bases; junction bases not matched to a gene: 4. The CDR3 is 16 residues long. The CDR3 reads CASSDWDRASTDTQYF. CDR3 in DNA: TGTGCCAGCAGTGATTGGGACAGGGCTAGCACAGATACGCAGTATTTT.

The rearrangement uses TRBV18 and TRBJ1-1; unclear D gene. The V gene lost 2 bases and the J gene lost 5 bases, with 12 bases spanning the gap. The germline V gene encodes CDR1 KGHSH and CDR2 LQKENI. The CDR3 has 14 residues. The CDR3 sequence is CASSPLSGGTEAFF. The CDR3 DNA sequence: TGTGCCAGCTCACCATTGTCAGGAGGAACTGAAGCTTTCTTT.

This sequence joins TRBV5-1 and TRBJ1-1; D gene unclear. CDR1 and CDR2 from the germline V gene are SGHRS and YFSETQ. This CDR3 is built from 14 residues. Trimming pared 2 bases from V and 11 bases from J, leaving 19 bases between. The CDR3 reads CASSFEGWRGSAFF. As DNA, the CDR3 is TGCGCCAGCAGCTTCGAGGGTTGGAGAGGATCGGCTTTCTTT.

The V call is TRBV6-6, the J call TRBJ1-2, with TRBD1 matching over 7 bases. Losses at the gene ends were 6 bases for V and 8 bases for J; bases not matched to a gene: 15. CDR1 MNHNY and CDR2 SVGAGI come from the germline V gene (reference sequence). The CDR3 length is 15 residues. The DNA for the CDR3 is TGTGCCAGCAGCAAAGAGGGACAGCCTATCACGGGCTACACCTTC. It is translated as CASSKEGQPITGYTF.

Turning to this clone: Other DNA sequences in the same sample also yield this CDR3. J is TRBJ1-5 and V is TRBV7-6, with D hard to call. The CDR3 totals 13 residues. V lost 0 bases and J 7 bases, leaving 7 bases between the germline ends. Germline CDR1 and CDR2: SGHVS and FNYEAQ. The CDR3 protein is CASSLAEEQPQHF. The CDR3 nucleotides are TGTGCCAGCAGCTTAGCTGAGGAGCAGCCCCAGCATTTT.

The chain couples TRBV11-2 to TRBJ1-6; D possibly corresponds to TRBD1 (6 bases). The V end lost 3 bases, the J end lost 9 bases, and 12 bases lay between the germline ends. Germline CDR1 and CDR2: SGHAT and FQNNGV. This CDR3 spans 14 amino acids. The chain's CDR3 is CASSFETGGSPLHF. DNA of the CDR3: TGTGCCAGCAGCTTCGAGACAGGAGGTTCACCCCTCCACTTT.

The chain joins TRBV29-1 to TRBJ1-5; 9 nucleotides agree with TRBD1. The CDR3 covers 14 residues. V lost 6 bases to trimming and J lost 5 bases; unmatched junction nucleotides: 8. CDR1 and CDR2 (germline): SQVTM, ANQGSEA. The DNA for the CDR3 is TGCAGCGTAAGCGCGGACAGGGGAGATCAGCCCCAGCATTTT. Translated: CSVSADRGDQPQHF.

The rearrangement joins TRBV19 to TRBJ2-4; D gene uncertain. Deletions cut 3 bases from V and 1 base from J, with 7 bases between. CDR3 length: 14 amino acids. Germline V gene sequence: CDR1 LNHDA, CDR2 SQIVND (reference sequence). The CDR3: CASSIPVAKNIQYF. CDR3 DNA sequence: TGTGCCAGTAGTATTCCGGTTGCCAAAAACATTCAGTACTTC.

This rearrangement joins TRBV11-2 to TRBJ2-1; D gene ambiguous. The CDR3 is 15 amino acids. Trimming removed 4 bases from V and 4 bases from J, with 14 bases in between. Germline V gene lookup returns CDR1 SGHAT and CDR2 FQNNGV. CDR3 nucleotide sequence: TGTGCCAGCAGCTACCATCGTACAGCTTACAATGAGCAGTTCTTC. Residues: CASSYHRTAYNEQFF.

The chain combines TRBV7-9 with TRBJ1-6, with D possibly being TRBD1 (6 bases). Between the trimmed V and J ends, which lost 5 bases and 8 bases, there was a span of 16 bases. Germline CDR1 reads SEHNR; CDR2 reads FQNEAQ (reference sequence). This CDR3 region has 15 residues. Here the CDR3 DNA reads TGTGCCAGCAGCCCTGGACAGTTTGGAGATTCACCCCTCCACTTT. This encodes CASSPGQFGDSPLHF.

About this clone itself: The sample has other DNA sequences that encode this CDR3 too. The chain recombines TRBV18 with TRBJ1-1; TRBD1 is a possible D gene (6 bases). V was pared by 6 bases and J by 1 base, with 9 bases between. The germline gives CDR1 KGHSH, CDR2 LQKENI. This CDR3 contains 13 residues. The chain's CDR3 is CASSPTGNTEAFF. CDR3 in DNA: TGTGCCAGCTCTCCGACAGGGAACACTGAAGCTTTCTTT.

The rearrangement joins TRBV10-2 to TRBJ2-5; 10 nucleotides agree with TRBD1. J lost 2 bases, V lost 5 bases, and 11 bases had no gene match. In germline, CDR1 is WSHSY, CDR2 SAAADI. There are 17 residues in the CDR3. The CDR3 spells CASSHASGTGVQETQYF. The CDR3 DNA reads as TGCGCCAGCAGTCATGCCTCCGGGACAGGGGTTCAAGAGACCCAGTACTTC.

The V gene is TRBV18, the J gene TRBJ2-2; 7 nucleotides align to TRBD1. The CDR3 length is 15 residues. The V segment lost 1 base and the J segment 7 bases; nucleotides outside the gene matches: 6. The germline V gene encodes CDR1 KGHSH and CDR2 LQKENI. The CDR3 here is CASSPLQGIGGELFF. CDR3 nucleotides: TGTGCCAGCTCACCACTACAGGGGATCGGCGGGGAGCTGTTTTTT.

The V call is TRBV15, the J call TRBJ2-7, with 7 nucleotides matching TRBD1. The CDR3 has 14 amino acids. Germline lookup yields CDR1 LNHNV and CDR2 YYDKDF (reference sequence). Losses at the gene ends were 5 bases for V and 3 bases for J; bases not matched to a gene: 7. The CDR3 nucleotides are TGTGCCACCAGCGCTAGACAGGGCATCTACGAGCAGTACTTC. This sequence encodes CATSARQGIYEQYF. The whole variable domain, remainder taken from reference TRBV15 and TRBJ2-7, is DAMVIQNPRYQVTQFGKPVTLSCSQTLNHNVMYWYQQKSSQAPKLLFHYYDKDFNNEADTPDNFQSRRPNTSFCFLDIRSPGLGDTAMYLCATSARQGIYEQYFGPGTRLTVT.

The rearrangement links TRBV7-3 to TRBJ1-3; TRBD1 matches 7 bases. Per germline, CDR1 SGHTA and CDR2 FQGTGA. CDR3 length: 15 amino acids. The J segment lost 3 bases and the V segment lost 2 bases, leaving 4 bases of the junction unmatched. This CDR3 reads CASSLGTGVGNTIYF. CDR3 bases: TGTGCCAGCAGCTTAGGTACAGGGGTTGGAAACACCATATATTTT.

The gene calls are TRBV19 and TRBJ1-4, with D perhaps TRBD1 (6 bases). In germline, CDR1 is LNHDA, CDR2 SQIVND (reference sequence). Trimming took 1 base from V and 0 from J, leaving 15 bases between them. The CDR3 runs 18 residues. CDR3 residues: CASSIGGTYYATNEKLFF. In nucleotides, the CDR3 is TGTGCCAGTAGTATAGGTGGGACATACTACGCAACTAATGAAAAACTGTTTTTT.

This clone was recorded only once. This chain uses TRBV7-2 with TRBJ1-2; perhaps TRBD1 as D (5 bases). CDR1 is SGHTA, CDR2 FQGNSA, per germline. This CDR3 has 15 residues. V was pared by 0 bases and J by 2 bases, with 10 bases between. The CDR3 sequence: CASSLASTVNYGYTF. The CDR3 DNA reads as TGTGCCAGCAGCTTAGCTTCGACAGTAAACTATGGCTACACCTTC. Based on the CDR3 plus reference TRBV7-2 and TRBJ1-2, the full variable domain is GAGVSQSPSNKVTEKGKDVELRCDPISGHTALYWYRQSLGQGLEFLIYFQGNSAPDKSGLPSDRFSAERTGGSVSTLTIQRTQQEDSAVYLCASSLASTVNYGYTFGSGTRLTVV.

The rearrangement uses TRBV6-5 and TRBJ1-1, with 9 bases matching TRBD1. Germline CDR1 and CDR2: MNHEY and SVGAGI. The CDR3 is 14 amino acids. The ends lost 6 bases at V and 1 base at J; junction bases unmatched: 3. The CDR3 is CASSTGGPNTEAFF. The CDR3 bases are TGTGCCAGCAGCACAGGGGGCCCGAACACTGAAGCTTTCTTT.

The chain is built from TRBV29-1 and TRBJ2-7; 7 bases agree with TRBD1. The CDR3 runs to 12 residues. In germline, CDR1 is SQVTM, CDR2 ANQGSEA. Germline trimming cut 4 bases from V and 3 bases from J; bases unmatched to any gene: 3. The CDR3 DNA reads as TGCAGCGTTGGACAGGGAGACTACGAGCAGTACTTC. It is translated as CSVGQGDYEQYF.

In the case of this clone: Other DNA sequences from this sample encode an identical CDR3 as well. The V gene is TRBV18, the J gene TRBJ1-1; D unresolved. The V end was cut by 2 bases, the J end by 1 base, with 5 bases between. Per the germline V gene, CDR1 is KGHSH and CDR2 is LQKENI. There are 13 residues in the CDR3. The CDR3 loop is CASSPSGNTEAFF. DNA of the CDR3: TGTGCCAGCTCACCATCAGGGAACACTGAAGCTTTCTTT.

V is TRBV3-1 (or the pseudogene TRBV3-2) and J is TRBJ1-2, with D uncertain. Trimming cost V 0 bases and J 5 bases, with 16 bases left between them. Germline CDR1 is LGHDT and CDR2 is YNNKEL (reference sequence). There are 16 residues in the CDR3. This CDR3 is CASSQDEVDGPYGYTF. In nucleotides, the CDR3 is TGTGCCAGCAGCCAAGATGAGGTTGACGGCCCATATGGCTACACCTTC.

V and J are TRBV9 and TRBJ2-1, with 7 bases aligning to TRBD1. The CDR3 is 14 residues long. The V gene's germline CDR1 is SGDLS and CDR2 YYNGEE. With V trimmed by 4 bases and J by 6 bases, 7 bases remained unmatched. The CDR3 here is CASSPRDRVNEQFF. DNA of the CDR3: TGTGCCAGCAGCCCGAGAGACAGGGTCAATGAGCAGTTCTTC.

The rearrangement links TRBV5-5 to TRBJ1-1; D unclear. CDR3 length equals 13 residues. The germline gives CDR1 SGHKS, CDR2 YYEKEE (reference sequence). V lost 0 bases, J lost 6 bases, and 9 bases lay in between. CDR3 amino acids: CASSLVSASEAFF. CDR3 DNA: TGTGCCAGCAGCTTGGTGAGTGCTTCTGAAGCTTTCTTT.

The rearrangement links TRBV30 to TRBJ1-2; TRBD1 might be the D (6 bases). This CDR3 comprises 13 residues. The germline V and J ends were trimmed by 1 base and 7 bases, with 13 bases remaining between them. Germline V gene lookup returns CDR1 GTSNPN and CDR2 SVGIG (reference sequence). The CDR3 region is CAWSDNNRVGYTF. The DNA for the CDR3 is TGTGCCTGGAGTGACAATAACAGGGTTGGCTACACCTTC.